Below, 8 T cell receptor beta chains from the same sample are listed, as sequenced in a study of blood T cell repertoires in COVID-19. Profiling relied on immunoSEQ multiplex PCR, and the TCRdb table lists in-frame clones only, not all of them. The table lists about 370,000 clones, about 90% of them singletons. Sequenced sample: peripheral blood. The receptors come from a woman aged 25-40 years with COVID-19, enrolled during active disease.

The chain is built from TRBV10-2 and TRBJ2-3; 10 positions agree with TRBD2. This CDR3 spans 17 amino acids. After removal of 8 bases from V and 4 bases from J, the junction contained 15 bases not matched to a gene. The germline V gene encodes CDR1 WSHSY and CDR2 SAAADI. CDR3 coding DNA: TGCGCCAGCTGCGATACCCAGCGGGAGGGCGTTCCAGATACGCAGTATTTT. Protein: CASCDTQREGVPDTQYF.

CDR3 protein: CASSPRTGNDYGYTF. CDR3 nucleotide sequence: TGTGCCAGCAGCCCGCGGACAGGGAATGACTATGGCTACACCTTC. The gene calls are TRBV7-9 and TRBJ1-2; 8 nucleotides match TRBD1. Per germline, CDR1 SEHNR and CDR2 FQNEAQ (reference sequence). The CDR3 sequence is 15 residues long. J gave up 3 bases and V 5 bases, and 8 bases lay outside the gene matches.

This clone was recorded only once. The J gene is TRBJ2-7, the V gene TRBV13, with D tentatively TRBD2 (5 bases). V was trimmed by 1 base and J by 2 bases, leaving 6 bases between them. The CDR3 is made up of 13 amino acids. Germline-derived CDR1 and CDR2 are PRHDT and FYEKMQ (reference sequence). CDR3: CASSLDGTYEQYV. The CDR3 DNA is TGTGCCAGCAGCTTAGACGGGACCTACGAGCAGTACGTC.

This chain uses TRBV27 with TRBJ1-6; D gene uncertain. This CDR3 contains 15 residues. V was trimmed by 3 bases and J by 4 bases, leaving 10 bases between them. Germline loops: CDR1 MNHEY, CDR2 SMNVEV (reference sequence). The CDR3 sequence: CASSLPQQYNSPLHF. For the CDR3, the DNA is TGTGCCAGCAGTTTGCCGCAACAATATAATTCACCCCTCCACTTT.

This chain connects TRBV7-2 to TRBJ1-2; 9 nucleotides align to TRBD1. CDR1 is SGHTA, CDR2 FQGNSA, per germline. J gave up 8 bases and V 0 bases, and 7 bases lay outside the gene matches. The CDR3 loop spans 15 amino acids. The CDR3 coding sequence is TGTGCCAGCAGCTTAGCGGGACAGGGTCCGGAGGGCTACACCTTC. The encoded protein is CASSLAGQGPEGYTF.

The V and J genes are TRBV6-5 and TRBJ1-1; possible D gene TRBD1, 6 bases. CDR3 size: 14 residues. V shed 0 bases and J shed 8 bases, with 13 bases lying between them. The germline CDR1 and CDR2 sequences are MNHEY and SVGAGI. CDR3 bases: TGTGCCAGCAGTTACTCGAGCAGGGGTTCGGAAGCTTTCTTT. Its translation: CASSYSSRGSEAFF.

This chain links TRBV11-2 with TRBJ2-5, with D maybe TRBD1 (5 bases). Germline CDR1 SGHAT, CDR2 FQNNGV. The CDR3 runs to 14 residues. V lost 5 bases to trimming and J lost 4 bases, with 14 bases between them. CDR3 in amino acids: CASSTQGPRETQYF. The CDR3 DNA sequence: TGTGCCAGCAGCACGCAGGGCCCCCGAGAGACCCAGTACTTC.

The chain has TRBV14 and TRBJ2-1; tentative D call: TRBD1 (6 bases). Trimming stripped 8 bases from V and 1 base from J, with 33 bases between. Germline V gene data show CDR1 as SGHDN and CDR2 as FVKESK. This CDR3 contains 21 residues. CDR3 residues: CASLIFIRDTPPDGSYNEQFF. The CDR3 DNA reads as TGTGCCAGCCTCATATTTATCCGGGACACGCCACCTGATGGGTCCTACAATGAGCAGTTCTTC.